This T cell receptor beta chain came from a study of lung T cells in sarcoidosis with Löfgren's syndrome. At the level of the study: Repertoire analyses centered on Löfgren's syndrome patients.

Overall study results and limits: Löfgren's syndrome patients reportedly showed greatest TRAV12-1 and TRBV2 expansion versus controls.

Germline V lookup: CDR1 MDHEN, CDR2 SYDVKM. The CDR3 has 16 amino acids. Trimming took 7 bases from V and 7 from J; bases not matched to a gene: 16. This clonotype was recorded at least ten times. Its antigen is not known. Using its own MiXCR run on the reads, TCRdb lists one record per CDR3 protein. Of 58,000 or so distinct CDR3 sequences in the sample, about 20% were seen once. The receptor's source is a human donor with sarcoidosis (Löfgren's syndrome or another form), or a control subject (not recorded which). Sequencing used CD4+ T cells from PBMCs. The rearrangement joins TRBV28 to TRBJ1-5, with 7 bases that match TRBD1. The CDR3 loop is CASTLDRDLKRQPQHF. CDR3 nucleotides: TGTGCCAGCACACTCGACAGGGACCTAAAAAGGCAGCCCCAGCATTTT.